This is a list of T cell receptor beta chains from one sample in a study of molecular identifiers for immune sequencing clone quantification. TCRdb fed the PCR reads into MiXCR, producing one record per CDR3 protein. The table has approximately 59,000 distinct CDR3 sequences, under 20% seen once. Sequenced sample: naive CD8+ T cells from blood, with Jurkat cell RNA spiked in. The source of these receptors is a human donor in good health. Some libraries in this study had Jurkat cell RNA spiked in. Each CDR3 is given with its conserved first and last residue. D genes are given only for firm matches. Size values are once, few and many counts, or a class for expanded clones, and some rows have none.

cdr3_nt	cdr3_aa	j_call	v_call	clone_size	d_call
TGTGCCAGCAGCGTAGTTGAAGCGGGAGGGCCCGGGGAGCTGTTTTTT	CASSVVEAGGPGELFF	TRBJ2-2	TRBV9	many	TRBD2
TGCAGTGCTAGAGTAGTAGACGGAGAGACCCAGTACTTC	CSARVVDGETQYF	TRBJ2-5	TRBV20-1	many	.
TGTGCCAGCAGCCAAGATGATTACGAGCAGTACTTC	CASSQDDYEQYF	TRBJ2-7	TRBV4-2	few	.
TGTGCCAGCAGCTTAGGGACAGGGTACCAAGAGACCCAGTACTTC	CASSLGTGYQETQYF	TRBJ2-5	TRBV7-2	many	TRBD1
TGTGCCAGCAGCCAACGGAGCGGGACCCCCTACGAGCAGTACTTC	CASSQRSGTPYEQYF	TRBJ2-7	TRBV3-1	many	TRBD2
TGTGCCATCAGTGAGGGGCCGGGACAGGGGCTAGGAGGGGCCAACGTCCTGACTTTC	CAISEGPGQGLGGANVLTF	TRBJ2-6	TRBV10-3	few	TRBD1
TGTGCCAGCAGCTTAGGGCCCCCCGCTAGCGGGAGTGAAGATACGCAGTATTTT	CASSLGPPASGSEDTQYF	TRBJ2-3	TRBV7-8	many	TRBD2
TGCAGTGCTAGGTTGGCTAGCGGGTCGATTAATTCCTACAATGAGCAGTTCTTC	CSARLASGSINSYNEQFF	TRBJ2-1	TRBV20-1	.	TRBD2
TGTGCCAGCAGTTTAATTCGCCTAGCGGTACCGAGCACCGGGGAGCTGTTTTTT	CASSLIRLAVPSTGELFF	TRBJ2-2	TRBV12-3/TRBV12-4	many	TRBD2
TGTGCTAGTGGTTTGGGCCTAGCGAGCTACGAGCAGTACTTC	CASGLGLASYEQYF	TRBJ2-7	TRBV12-5	.	.
TGCAGCGCTCGGACAGGGGAGACTGAAGCTTTCTTT	CSARTGETEAFF	TRBJ1-1	TRBV29-1	many	TRBD1
TGCAGCGTGGGGACAGCAAATAACTATGGCTACACCTTC	CSVGTANNYGYTF	TRBJ1-2	TRBV29-1	many	TRBD1
TGCGCCAGCAGCCTCGACTCCTCTAGCGTATTCTCTGGGGCCAACGTCCTGACTTTC	CASSLDSSSVFSGANVLTF	TRBJ2-6	TRBV4-1	medium-sized	.
TGTGCCAGCAGCTTAGGATTGGATGCGGGGGAAAAACTGTTTTTT	CASSLGLDAGEKLFF	TRBJ1-4	TRBV7-2	many	.
TGTGCCAGCAGCTACCAAGTAGCGGGAGGCTACGAGCAGTACTTC	CASSYQVAGGYEQYF	TRBJ2-7	TRBV7-9	many	TRBD2
TGTGCCAGCAGCTTAGCCTTTACGAACACTGAAGCTTTCTTT	CASSLAFTNTEAFF	TRBJ1-1	TRBV7-9	many	.
TGTGCCAGCAGTTGGGGTGTGGCGCGGGAGAGGGGCACAGATACGCAGTATTTT	CASSWGVARERGTDTQYF	TRBJ2-3	TRBV28	many	TRBD2